This T cell receptor beta chain was sequenced during a study of response to subunit inactivated influenza vaccine. Findings and limits, study-wide: The study's authors posited that every seasonal influenza vaccination enlists few new T cells.

TCRdb recomputed calls from the RT-PCR reads with MiXCR, one row per CDR3 protein. Among a few hundred thousand distinct CDR3 sequences listed, 9% to 15% were seen once. Trimming left V 5 bases short and J 7 bases short, with 14 bases between. This CDR3 region has 13 residues. The germline V gene encodes CDR1 SEHNR and CDR2 FQNEAQ (reference sequence). Points on this clonotype: No antigen is known for it.

Specimen: non-naive T cells sorted from PBMCs, collected approximately 15 days before vaccination. V usage is TRBV7-9 and J usage is TRBJ2-5; D tentatively reads TRBD1 or TRBD2 (5 bases each). The TCR sequence derives from a man over 45 who received an inactivated influenza vaccine. The CDR3 nucleotides are TGTGCCAGCAGCACCATGGGGACGGGGACCCAGTACTTC. Amino acids: CASSTMGTGTQYF.